Included here is one TCR beta chain sequence, with context. The CD8+ and CD4+ T cells were isolated magnetically using a negative isolation approach, whereas the TEMRA cells were enriched by FACS. This specimen comes from a study of CD8 T cells in Susac syndrome. Study-wide context: Sequenced Susac syndrome patients included roughly six with clinically active disease and eight in remission.

RNA in amounts of roughly 0.5 to 1 ug was reverse transcribed with random hexamers. The amplification used immunoSEQ multiplex PCR on TCR beta CDR3; it spanned 54 Vbeta and 13 Jbeta. TCRdb redid the calling of the immunoSEQ multiplex PCR reads with MiXCR, one entry per CDR3 protein. This sample has about 180,000 distinct CDR3 sequences; about 96% occur once, and the top ten carry around 0.12%. V trimming: 4 bases; J trimming: 3 bases; junction bases outside the gene matches: 7. This CDR3 spans 15 amino acids. Germline V gene data show CDR1 as SGHTA and CDR2 as FQGNSA. The V call is TRBV7-2, the J call TRBJ2-7; TRBD1 matches 9 bases. This TCR came from a human donor with Susac syndrome. Input material: CD4+ T cells from PBMCs. The DNA for the CDR3 is TGTGCCAGCAGCTCGTGGACAGGGGCGGGCTACGAGCAGTACTTC. Its translation: CASSSWTGAGYEQYF.